One and the same sample provided the 26 T cell receptor beta chains below, sequenced in a study of T-cell memory formation after mild COVID-19. TCRdb reprocessed the 5' RACE reads with MiXCR, giving one entry per CDR3 protein. The top ten hold around 8.1% of the sample, which has 550,000 to 600,000 distinct CDR3 sequences, approximately 15% seen once. The sample taken for sequencing was PBMCs or a T cell subset sorted from them (not recorded which). The receptor source for this set is an adult woman who had mild COVID-19 (a few samples of this study predate the infection). Cell type and time point are not known.

The chain links TRBV5-6 to TRBJ2-4; unclear D gene. The V and J ends lost 1 base and 1 base respectively, with 12 bases between them. The CDR3 totals 16 residues. CDR1 and CDR2 (germline): SGHDT, YYEEEE. The CDR3 coding sequence is TGTGCCAGCAGCTTGTTAGGGTCGAGGGCCAAAAACATTCAGTACTTC. Translation: CASSLLGSRAKNIQYF.

This clonotype was detected only a few times. The V call is TRBV5-1, the J call TRBJ2-7; 10 nucleotides match TRBD1. Germline-derived CDR1 and CDR2 are SGHRS and YFSETQ. V lost 4 bases, J lost 5 bases, and 12 bases stayed unmatched. The CDR3 totals 16 residues. CDR3 nucleotides: TGCGCCAGCAGCCCCGCACACGGGACAGGGGAGGACGAGCAGTACTTC. Its translation: CASSPAHGTGEDEQYF.

This clonotype was seen only a few times. V usage is TRBV5-1 and J usage is TRBJ2-1; D unresolved. Looked up from germline, CDR1 is SGHRS and CDR2 is YFSETQ. The CDR3 totals 14 residues. V lost 0 bases, J lost 7 bases, and 11 bases lay in between. In DNA, the CDR3 is TGCGCCAGCAGCTTGGGGACCCAATCAAATGAGCAGTTCTTC. Translating gives CASSLGTQSNEQFF. Drawing the rest from reference TRBV5-1 and TRBJ2-1, the complete variable domain is KAGVTQTPRYLIKTRGQQVTLSCSPISGHRSVSWYQQTPGQGLQFLFEYFSETQRNKGNFPGRFSGRQFSNSRSEMNVSTLELGDSALYLCASSLGTQSNEQFFGPGTRLTVL.

V and J are TRBV3-1 and TRBJ2-7; 12 bases map to TRBD2. CDR3 size: 14 residues. V lost 1 base and J lost 7; bases outside the gene matches: 2. Per the germline V gene, CDR1 is LGHDT and CDR2 is YNNKEL (reference sequence). CDR3 sequence reads: CASSQVGLAGEQYF. The DNA for the CDR3 is TGTGCCAGCAGCCAAGTCGGACTAGCGGGGGAGCAGTACTTC.

This chain uses TRBV18 with TRBJ2-5, with 14 bases aligning to TRBD2. This CDR3 is 17 amino acids long. The V gene's germline CDR1 is KGHSH and CDR2 LQKENI. V trimming: 1 base; J trimming: 5 bases; junction bases outside the gene matches: 6. The DNA for the CDR3 is TGTGCCAGCTCACCACGGACTAGCGGGGGGCCCGGGGAGACCCAGTACTTC. Translation gives CASSPRTSGGPGETQYF.

This clonotype was seen more than once but under ten times. The genes are TRBV27 and TRBJ2-1, with D hard to call. V was shortened by 5 bases and J by 6 bases, with 14 bases between the two germline ends. Germline CDR1 and CDR2: MNHEY and SMNVEV (reference sequence). The CDR3 has 14 amino acids. The CDR3 nucleotides are TGTGCCAGCAGTGGTAGGAGTAGGACCAATGAGCAGTTCTTC. This codes for CASSGRSRTNEQFF.

The V call is TRBV7-2, the J call TRBJ2-4; D is perhaps TRBD1 (6 bases). V was trimmed by 0 bases and J by 8 bases, leaving 11 bases between them. The CDR3 consists of 14 residues. The V gene's germline CDR1 is SGHTA and CDR2 FQGNSA. The DNA of the CDR3 is TGTGCCAGCAGCTTAGCCGCAGGGGTGGACATTCAGTACTTC. It translates to CASSLAAGVDIQYF.

The chain recombines TRBV6-5 with TRBJ1-2; D is undetermined. V dropped 3 bases and J dropped 4 bases, with 9 bases sitting between them. The CDR3 is made up of 13 amino acids. Germline CDR1 reads MNHEY; CDR2 reads SVGAGI. CDR3 coding DNA: TGTGCCAGCAGTTATAGTTGGGGCTATGGCTACACCTTC. Its translation is CASSYSWGYGYTF.

V gene TRBV7-9 combines with J gene TRBJ2-5; TRBD1 aligns across 9 bases. The J segment lost 5 bases and the V segment lost 5 bases, leaving 15 bases of the junction unmatched. CDR3 length: 17 amino acids. Germline assignment: CDR1 SEHNR and CDR2 FQNEAQ (reference sequence). The CDR3 protein is CASSRPSGTGLIETQYF. As DNA, the CDR3 is TGTGCCAGCAGCCGCCCCTCCGGGACAGGGTTAATTGAGACCCAGTACTTC.

The gene calls are TRBV6-6 and TRBJ1-4; unclear D gene. Between the trimmed V and J ends, which lost 5 bases and 16 bases, there was a span of 14 bases. Germline V CDR1 and CDR2: MNHNY, SVGAGI (reference sequence). The CDR3 covers 11 residues. The CDR3 spells CASSDAGTPFF. The CDR3 bases are TGTGCCAGCAGTGACGCGGGTACACCGTTTTTT.

This rearrangement joins TRBV20-1 to TRBJ2-2, with 9 nucleotides matching TRBD1. In germline, CDR1 is DFQATT, CDR2 SNEGSKA (reference sequence). The CDR3 extends over 15 amino acids. The ends lost 0 bases at V and 3 bases at J; junction bases unmatched: 2. The CDR3 region is CSARDGDRDTGELFF. DNA for the CDR3: TGCAGTGCTAGAGATGGGGACAGGGACACCGGGGAGCTGTTTTTT.

This clonotype was observed a handful of times. The chain employs TRBV29-1 and TRBJ1-2, with TRBD1 matching over 7 bases. The CDR3 has 13 amino acids. Trimming removed 6 bases from V and 4 bases from J; junction bases left unmatched: 8. The germline CDR1 and CDR2 sequences are SQVTM and ANQGSEA. The CDR3 DNA is TGCAGCGTCCCCGACAGGGATGGCTATGGCTACACCTTC. It encodes CSVPDRDGYGYTF.

V and J are TRBV7-9 and TRBJ1-1; 8 nucleotides line up with TRBD1. J gave up 1 base and V 6 bases, and 16 bases lay outside the gene matches. This CDR3 contains 18 residues. CDR1 SEHNR and CDR2 FQNEAQ come from the germline V gene (reference sequence). CDR3 bases: TGTGCCAGCAGTCCAAGGTTGGGTCAGGGGGCCGGGAACACTGAAGCTTTCTTT. This gives the protein CASSPRLGQGAGNTEAFF.

The sample holds many counts of this clonotype. The V gene is TRBV29-1, the J gene TRBJ2-2; tentatively, D is TRBD2 (5 bases). The CDR3 runs to 14 residues. CDR1 SQVTM and CDR2 ANQGSEA come from the germline V gene. The V end was cut by 5 bases, the J end by 0 bases, with 10 bases between. CDR3 bases: TGCAGCGTTCGTAGTAGCGCGAACACCGGGGAGCTGTTTTTT. Its translation: CSVRSSANTGELFF.

The gene calls are TRBV11-2 and TRBJ1-1; the D is unclear. V dropped 1 base and J dropped 7 bases, with 13 bases sitting between them. This CDR3 has 14 amino acids. Germline CDR1 reads SGHAT; CDR2 reads FQNNGV. The CDR3 here is CASSLARRAGEAFF. The CDR3 nucleotides read TGTGCCAGCAGCTTAGCCAGAAGGGCTGGTGAAGCTTTCTTT.

The table lists this clonotype with many counts. The CDR3 spells CASSKQQTNYNEQFF. In nucleotides, the CDR3 is TGTGCCAGCAGTAAACAGCAGACGAACTACAATGAGCAGTTCTTC. This chain links TRBV12-3 or TRBV12-4 with TRBJ2-1; D gene unclear. V was cut by 5 bases and J by 3 bases, with 14 bases left in between. CDR3 length: 15 amino acids.

This clonotype was detected a few times. The V and J genes are TRBV6-2 or TRBV6-3 and TRBJ1-1, with a weak D call TRBD1 (5 bases). Germline CDR1 MNHEY, CDR2 SVGEGT. There are 10 residues in the CDR3. The V and J ends lost 8 bases and 5 bases respectively, with 6 bases between them. The CDR3 DNA sequence: TGTGCCAGCGGACATACTGAAGCTTTCTTT. This sequence encodes CASGHTEAFF.

This clonotype was observed a handful of times. V gene TRBV19 combines with J gene TRBJ1-1; no firm D call. Per germline, CDR1 LNHDA and CDR2 SQIVND (reference sequence). The CDR3 runs 11 residues. Trimming left V 8 bases short and J 5 bases short, with 9 bases between. CDR3 sequence (DNA): TGTGCCAGTGGACGTGGTACTGAAGCTTTCTTT. Encoded protein: CASGRGTEAFF.

This clonotype was seen only a few times. The chain is built from TRBV5-1 and TRBJ2-2; the D is unclear. V lost 2 bases to trimming and J lost 5 bases, with 13 bases between them. CDR3 length equals 15 residues. Per germline, CDR1 SGHRS and CDR2 YFSETQ. The CDR3 spells CASSLGPDRTGELFF. The CDR3 DNA reads TGCGCCAGCAGCTTAGGGCCCGACCGAACCGGGGAGCTGTTTTTT.

The table lists this clonotype with many counts. J is TRBJ1-2 and V is TRBV5-6; D gene ambiguous. This CDR3 is built from 13 residues. Trimming stripped 4 bases from V and 4 bases from J, with 11 bases between. Germline V lookup: CDR1 SGHDT, CDR2 YYEEEE. For the CDR3, the DNA is TGTGCCAGCAGCGTGGGGATGTCCTATGGCTACACCTTC. Translating it yields CASSVGMSYGYTF.

This clonotype was counted between two and nine times. The chain is built from TRBV29-1 and TRBJ2-7; 7 bases agree with TRBD1. V shed 5 bases, J shed 5 bases, and the junction held 0 bases outside the gene matches. The germline gives CDR1 SQVTM, CDR2 ANQGSEA. The CDR3 extends over 10 amino acids. CDR3 DNA: TGCAGCGTTACAGGGGACGAGCAGTACTTC. Translating it yields CSVTGDEQYF.

This clonotype showed up many times. The CDR3 is CASSPGVSYEQYF. The CDR3, as DNA: TGTGCCAGCAGCCCGGGTGTCTCCTACGAGCAGTACTTC. V gene TRBV12-3 or TRBV12-4 combines with J gene TRBJ2-7; D is unclear. Between the trimmed V and J ends, which lost 6 bases and 0 bases, there was a span of 9 bases. The CDR3 has 13 amino acids.

Only a few counts were recorded for this clonotype. The V and J genes are TRBV7-9 and TRBJ1-2, with TRBD1 as a possible D gene (5 bases). Germline V gene sequence: CDR1 SEHNR, CDR2 FQNEAQ (reference sequence). V lost 4 bases to trimming and J lost 5 bases, with 17 bases between them. This CDR3 spans 15 amino acids. The CDR3 DNA reads as TGTGCCAGCAGCTCCCCGAGGGGCCCAGGGTATGGCTACACCTTC. Encoded protein: CASSSPRGPGYGYTF.

This clonotype was counted at least ten times. The V gene is TRBV29-1, the J gene TRBJ2-5; D is unclear. Germline V CDR1 and CDR2: SQVTM, ANQGSEA. Trimming took off 8 bases at V and 3 bases at J, with 16 bases between the two ends. The length of the CDR3 is 13 residues. The CDR3 loop is CSSVGNNEETQYF. The DNA of the CDR3 is TGCAGCTCCGTGGGGAACAACGAAGAGACCCAGTACTTC.

This chain connects TRBV25-1 to TRBJ1-1, with a possible D match to TRBD1 (5 bases). The germline gives CDR1 MGHDK, CDR2 SYGVNS. Trimming took 2 bases from V and 0 from J, leaving 10 bases between them. CDR3 length: 15 residues. The CDR3 nucleotides read TGTGCCAGCAGTGAACTTGACAGCTTGAACACTGAAGCTTTCTTT. Translating it yields CASSELDSLNTEAFF.

This clonotype turned up a few times. The rearrangement joins TRBV12-3 or TRBV12-4 to TRBJ1-1; weak D call: TRBD1 (6 bases). V was clipped by 3 bases and J by 1 base, with 15 bases between them. The CDR3 runs to 16 residues. The CDR3 loop is CASSFPIGGGNTEAFF. The CDR3 DNA reads TGTGCCAGCAGTTTCCCCATAGGGGGTGGGAACACTGAAGCTTTCTTT.